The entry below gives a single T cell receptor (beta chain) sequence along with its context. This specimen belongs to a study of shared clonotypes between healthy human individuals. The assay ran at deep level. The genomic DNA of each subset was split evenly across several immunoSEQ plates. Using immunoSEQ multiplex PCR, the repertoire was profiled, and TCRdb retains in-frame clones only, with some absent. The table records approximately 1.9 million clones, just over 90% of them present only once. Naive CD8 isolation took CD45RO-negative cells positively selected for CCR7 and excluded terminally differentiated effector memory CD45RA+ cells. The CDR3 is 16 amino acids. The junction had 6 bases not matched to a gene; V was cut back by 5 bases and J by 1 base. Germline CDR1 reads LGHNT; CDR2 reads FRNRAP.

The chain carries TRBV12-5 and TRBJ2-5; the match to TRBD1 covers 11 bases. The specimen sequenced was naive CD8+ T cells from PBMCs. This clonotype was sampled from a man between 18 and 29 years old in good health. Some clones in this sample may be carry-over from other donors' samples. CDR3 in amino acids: CASGITGTGGQETQYF. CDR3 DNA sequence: TGTGCTAGTGGTATAACCGGGACAGGGGGCCAAGAGACCCAGTACTTC. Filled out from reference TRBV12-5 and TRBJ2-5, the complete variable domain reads DARVTQTPRHKVTEMGQEVTMRCQPILGHNTVFWYRQTMMQGLELLAYFRNRAPLDDSGMPKDRFSAEMPDATLATLKIQPSEPRDSAVYFCASGITGTGGQETQYFGPGTRLLVL.